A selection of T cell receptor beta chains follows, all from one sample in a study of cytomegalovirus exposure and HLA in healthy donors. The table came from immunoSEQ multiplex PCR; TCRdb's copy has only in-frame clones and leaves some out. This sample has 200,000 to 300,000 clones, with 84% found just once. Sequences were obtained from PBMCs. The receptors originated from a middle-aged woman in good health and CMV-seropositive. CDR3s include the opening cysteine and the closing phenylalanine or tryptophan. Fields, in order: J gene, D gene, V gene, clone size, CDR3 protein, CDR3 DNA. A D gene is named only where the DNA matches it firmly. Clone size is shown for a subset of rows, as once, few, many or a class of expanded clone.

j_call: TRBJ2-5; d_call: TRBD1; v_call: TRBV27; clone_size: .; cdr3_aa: CASSFGQGEQYF; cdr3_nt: TGTGCCAGCAGTTTTGGACAGGGGGAGCAGTACTTC
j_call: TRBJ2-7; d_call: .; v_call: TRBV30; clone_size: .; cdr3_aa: CAWDQGHEQYF; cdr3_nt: TGTGCCTGGGACCAGGGCCACGAGCAGTACTTC
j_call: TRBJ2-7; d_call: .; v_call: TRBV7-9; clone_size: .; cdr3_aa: CSSSLDQGPVYEQYF; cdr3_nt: TGTTCCAGCAGCTTAGACCAGGGGCCGGTCTACGAGCAGTACTTC
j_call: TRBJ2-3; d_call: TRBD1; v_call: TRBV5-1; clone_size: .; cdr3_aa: CASSRDRGLTDTQYF; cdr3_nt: TGCGCCAGCAGCCGGGACAGGGGGCTAACAGATACGCAGTATTTT
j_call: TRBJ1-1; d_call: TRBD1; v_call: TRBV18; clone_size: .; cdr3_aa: CASSPGGQGGRTEAFF; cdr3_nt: TGTGCCAGCTCACCAGGAGGACAGGGGGGGAGAACTGAAGCTTTCTTT
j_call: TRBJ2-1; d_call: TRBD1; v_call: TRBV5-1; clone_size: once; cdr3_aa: CASSPGQGGSNEQFF; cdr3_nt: TGCGCCAGCAGCCCCGGACAGGGGGGTTCGAATGAGCAGTTCTTC
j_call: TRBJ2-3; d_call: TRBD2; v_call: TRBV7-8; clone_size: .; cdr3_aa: CASSLAPGLGSATQYF; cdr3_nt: TGTGCCAGCAGCTTAGCGCCGGGACTAGGGAGTGCTACGCAGTATTTT
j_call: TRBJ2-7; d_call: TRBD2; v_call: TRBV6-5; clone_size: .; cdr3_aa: CASRTSGSAPYEQYF; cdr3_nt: TGTGCCAGCAGGACTAGCGGGAGCGCCCCTTACGAGCAGTACTTC
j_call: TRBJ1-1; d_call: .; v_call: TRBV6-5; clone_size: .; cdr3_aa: CASRDQQALYTEAFF; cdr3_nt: TGTGCCAGCAGAGACCAACAGGCGCTGTACACTGAAGCTTTCTTT
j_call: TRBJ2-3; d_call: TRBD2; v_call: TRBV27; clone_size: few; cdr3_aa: CASSLGLALSTDTQYF; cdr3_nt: TGTGCCAGCAGTTTAGGACTAGCCCTTAGCACAGATACGCAGTATTTT
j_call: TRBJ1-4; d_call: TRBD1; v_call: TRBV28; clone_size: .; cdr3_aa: CASSSGGLREKLFF; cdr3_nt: TGTGCCAGCAGTTCAGGGGGTTTAAGGGAAAAACTGTTTTTT
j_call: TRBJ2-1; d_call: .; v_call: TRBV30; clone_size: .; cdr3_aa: CAWGDWGDNEQFF; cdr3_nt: TGTGCCTGGGGGGACTGGGGGGACAATGAGCAGTTCTTC
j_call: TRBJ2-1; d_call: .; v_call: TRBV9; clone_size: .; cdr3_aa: CASSASSPHNEQFF; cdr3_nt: TGTGCCAGCAGCGCCAGTAGCCCCCACAATGAGCAGTTCTTC
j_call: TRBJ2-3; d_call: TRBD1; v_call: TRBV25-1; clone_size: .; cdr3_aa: CASSDPRQGYTDTQYF; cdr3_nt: TGTGCCAGCAGTGATCCTCGACAGGGGTACACAGATACGCAGTATTTT
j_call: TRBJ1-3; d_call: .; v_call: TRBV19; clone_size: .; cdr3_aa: CASSIGGYSGNTIYF; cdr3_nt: TGTGCCAGTAGTATTGGAGGCTACTCTGGAAACACCATATATTTT
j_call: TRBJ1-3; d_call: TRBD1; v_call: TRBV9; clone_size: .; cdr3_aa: CASSLLEGQGVSNTIYF; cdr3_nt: TGTGCCAGCAGCCTCCTCGAGGGACAGGGGGTTTCAAACACCATATATTTT
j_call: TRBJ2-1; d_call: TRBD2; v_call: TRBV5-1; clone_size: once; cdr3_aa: CASSPGGLAANEQFF; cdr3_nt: TGCGCCAGCAGCCCGGGGGGACTAGCGGCAAATGAGCAGTTCTTC
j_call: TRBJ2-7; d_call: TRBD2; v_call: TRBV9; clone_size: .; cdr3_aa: CASSVSGRPYEQYF; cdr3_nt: TGTGCCAGCAGCGTGAGCGGGAGGCCCTACGAGCAGTACTTC
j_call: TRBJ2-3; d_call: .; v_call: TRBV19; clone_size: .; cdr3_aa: CASSDNKDTQYF; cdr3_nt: TGTGCCAGTAGTGACAACAAGGATACGCAGTATTTT
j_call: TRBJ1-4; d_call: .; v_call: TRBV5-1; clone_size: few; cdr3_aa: CASSLLGLGANEKLFF; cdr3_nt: TGCGCCAGCAGCTTGTTGGGGTTGGGAGCGAATGAAAAACTGTTTTTT
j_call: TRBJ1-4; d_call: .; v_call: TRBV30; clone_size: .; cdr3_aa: CAWSSGRREKLFF; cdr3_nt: TGTGCCTGGTCCTCAGGGAGGCGAGAAAAACTGTTTTTT
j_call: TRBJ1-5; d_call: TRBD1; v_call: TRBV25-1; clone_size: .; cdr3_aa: CASTDRAQPQHF; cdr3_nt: TGTGCCAGCACAGACAGGGCGCAGCCCCAGCATTTT
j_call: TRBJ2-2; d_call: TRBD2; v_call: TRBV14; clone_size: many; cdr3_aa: CASSPSGRRTGELFF; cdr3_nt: TGTGCCAGCAGCCCTAGCGGGAGGCGTACCGGGGAGCTGTTTTTT
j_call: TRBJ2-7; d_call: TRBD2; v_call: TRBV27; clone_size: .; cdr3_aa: CASSYRTSGRFQSYEQYF; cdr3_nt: TGTGCCAGCAGTTACAGGACTAGCGGGAGGTTCCAATCCTACGAGCAGTACTTC